The 11 T cell receptor beta chains reported below all come from one sample, sequenced in a study of blood T cell repertoires in COVID-19. The repertoire was sequenced with immunoSEQ multiplex PCR; TCRdb's copy has only in-frame clones and lacks some. In the table there are 350,000 to 450,000 clones, about 90% of which are singletons. Sequencing was carried out using peripheral blood. All receptors come from a man in his forties with acute or convalescent COVID-19.

V is TRBV7-3 and J is TRBJ1-3; TRBD1 is a possible D gene (6 bases). This CDR3 contains 14 residues. Germline V CDR1 and CDR2: SGHTA, FQGTGA. V gave up 4 bases and J gave up 1 base, with 8 bases separating them. The DNA for the CDR3 is TGTGCCAGCAGCTCAGGGGATTCTGGAAACACCATATATTTT. This translates into CASSSGDSGNTIYF.

V and J are TRBV7-2 and TRBJ2-5; 7 bases align to TRBD2. The CDR3 totals 16 residues. CDR1 and CDR2 from the germline V gene are SGHTA and FQGNSA. The V segment lost 7 bases and the J segment 3 bases; nucleotides outside the gene matches: 14. This chain's CDR3 is CASNPGGGWAKETQYF. CDR3 DNA sequence: TGTGCCAGCAACCCGGGGGGAGGTTGGGCAAAAGAGACCCAGTACTTC.

This clone was observed once. This chain uses TRBV27 with TRBJ2-7; 12 positions match TRBD1. V lost 5 bases, J lost 6 bases, and 11 bases stayed unmatched. CDR3 size: 16 residues. CDR1 and CDR2 (germline): MNHEY, SMNVEV (reference sequence). For the CDR3, the DNA is TGTGCCAGCAGTCGAGTCCCGGGACAGGGGGCGAGCGAGCAGTACTTC. Translating gives CASSRVPGQGASEQYF.

The chain links TRBV3-1 (or the pseudogene TRBV3-2) to TRBJ1-1; 7 nucleotides agree with TRBD1. The junction had 7 bases not matched to a gene; V was cut back by 3 bases and J by 6 bases. Germline assignment: CDR1 LGHDT and CDR2 YNNKEL (reference sequence). CDR3 length equals 14 residues. The DNA for the CDR3 is TGTGCCAGCAGCCACGGGGACAGTAGGGCTGAAGCTTTCTTT. Residues: CASSHGDSRAEAFF.

This clone was seen more than once but under ten times. The chain has TRBV14 and TRBJ2-2, with a possible D match to TRBD1 (5 bases). This CDR3 contains 15 residues. V lost 5 bases, J lost 0 bases, and 10 bases lay in between. Per germline, CDR1 SGHDN and CDR2 FVKESK. The CDR3 here is CASSFRQPNTGELFF. In DNA, the CDR3 is TGTGCCAGCAGCTTCAGACAGCCGAACACCGGGGAGCTGTTTTTT.

The chain uses TRBV6-2 or TRBV6-3 and TRBJ2-5; 10 bases are a match to TRBD1. V was pared by 4 bases and J by 4 bases, with 9 bases of the junction left unmatched. This CDR3 is built from 16 residues. The germline CDR1 and CDR2 sequences are MNHEY and SVGEGT. CDR3 DNA: TGTGCCAGCAGTTGGGGGACAGGGGTATTGCGAGAGACCCAGTACTTC. Its protein is CASSWGTGVLRETQYF.

This clone was seen just once. The chain uses TRBV6-2 or TRBV6-3 and TRBJ2-3, with a tentative D call TRBD2 (5 bases). Per the germline V gene, CDR1 is MNHEY and CDR2 is SVGEGT. Trimming cost V 5 bases and J 4 bases, with 10 bases left between them. The CDR3 consists of 13 residues. In nucleotides, the CDR3 is TGTGCCAGCAGTGATAGCGCCCCAGATACGCAGTATTTT. It encodes CASSDSAPDTQYF.

The gene calls are TRBV21-1 and TRBJ1-5; the DNA was not compared with TRBD1, the D call given in the table. TRBV21-1 is a pseudogene. CDR3 length: 16 residues. CDR3: CASSKVGRGRNQPQHF. DNA for the CDR3: TGTGCCAGCAGCAAAGTGGGTAGGGGGCGAAATCAGCCCCAGCATTTT.

The chain is built from TRBV5-1 and TRBJ2-1, with 9 bases fitting TRBD2. CDR1 and CDR2 from the germline V gene are SGHRS and YFSETQ. The CDR3 runs to 14 residues. Unmatched junction bases numbered 8, after V lost 6 bases and J lost 7 bases. CDR3 bases: TGCGCCAGCACCCTCCCTAGCGGGGAGAATGAGCAGTTCTTC. Protein sequence: CASTLPSGENEQFF. Based on the CDR3 plus reference TRBV5-1 and TRBJ2-1, the full variable domain is KAGVTQTPRYLIKTRGQQVTLSCSPISGHRSVSWYQQTPGQGLQFLFEYFSETQRNKGNFPGRFSGRQFSNSRSEMNVSTLELGDSALYLCASTLPSGENEQFFGPGTRLTVL.

The CDR3, as DNA: TGCGCCAGCAGCTTGGCCGCAGGGTTCACCGGGGAGCTGTTTTTT. It yields the protein CASSLAAGFTGELFF. This sequence joins TRBV5-1 and TRBJ2-2, with D tentatively TRBD1 (5 bases). The CDR3 spans 15 residues. Germline V gene data show CDR1 as SGHRS and CDR2 as YFSETQ. Trimming removed 0 bases from V and 4 bases from J, with 10 bases in between.

This clone has more than one count but fewer than ten. The chain is built from TRBV7-2 and TRBJ1-2; 9 nucleotides match TRBD1. The germline gives CDR1 SGHTA, CDR2 FQGNSA. V dropped 0 bases and J dropped 7; count of bases not matched to a gene: 9. The CDR3 sequence is 16 residues long. CDR3 sequence reads: CASSLAFRQGGGGYTF. The CDR3 DNA reads TGTGCCAGCAGCTTAGCGTTTCGACAGGGGGGAGGTGGCTACACCTTC.